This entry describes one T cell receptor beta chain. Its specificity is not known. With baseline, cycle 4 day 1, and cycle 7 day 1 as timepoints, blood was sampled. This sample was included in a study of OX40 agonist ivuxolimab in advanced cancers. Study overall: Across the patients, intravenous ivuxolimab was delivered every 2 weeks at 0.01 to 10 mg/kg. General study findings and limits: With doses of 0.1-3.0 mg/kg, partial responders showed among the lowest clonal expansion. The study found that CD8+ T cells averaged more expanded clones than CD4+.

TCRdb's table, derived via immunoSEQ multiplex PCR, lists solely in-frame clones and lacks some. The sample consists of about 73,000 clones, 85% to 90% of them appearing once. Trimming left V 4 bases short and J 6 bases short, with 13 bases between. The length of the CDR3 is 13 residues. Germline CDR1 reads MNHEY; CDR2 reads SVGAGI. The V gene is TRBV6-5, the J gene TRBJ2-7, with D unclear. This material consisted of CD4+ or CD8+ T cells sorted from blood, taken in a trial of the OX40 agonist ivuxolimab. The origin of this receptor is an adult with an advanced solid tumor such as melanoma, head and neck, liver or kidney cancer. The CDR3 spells CASSSGQAPEQYF. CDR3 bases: TGTGCCAGCAGTTCTGGCCAGGCCCCCGAGCAGTACTTC.